This TCR beta chain comes out of a study of human T cells and chemical hapten exposure. About the study: Small pooled library volume differences mainly caused per-sample TCR yield variation. The study, taken as a whole, reports: No alteration of TCRs above 1 in 1000 frequency was seen with DPC sensitization.

MiXCR, run by TCRdb on the RACE reads, gives a single entry per CDR3 protein. Among under 90,000 distinct CDR3 sequences listed, about 9% were seen once. The germline V gene has CDR1 MDHEN and CDR2 SYDVKM. With V trimmed by 7 bases and J by 4 bases, 12 bases remained unmatched. CDR3 length: 15 amino acids. This clonotype appeared many times. Its antigen remains unknown. This sample's time point: healthy volunteer bleed at 6 weeks. Total RNA was isolated from unfractionated whole blood. The sequence was collected from a male donor in good health. Some clones in this sample may be carry-over from other donors' samples. Specimen: whole blood. The genes are TRBV28 and TRBJ2-5, with TRBD2 identical over 7 bases. CDR3 amino acids: CASTSSGTPPETQYF. In DNA, the CDR3 is TGTGCCAGCACTTCGAGCGGGACCCCCCCAGAGACCCAGTACTTC.